This T cell receptor beta chain is drawn from a study of response to subunit inactivated influenza vaccine. General observations from the study: The authors suggested that few new T cells are recruited per seasonal influenza vaccination.

This clonotype has more than one count but fewer than ten. Antigen: not known. TCRdb reanalysed the RT-PCR reads using MiXCR and keeps one entry per CDR3 protein. The table has around 250,000 distinct CDR3 sequences, over 9% seen once; the top ten hold less than 8.5%. Germline V CDR1 and CDR2: MNHNS, SASEGT. The CDR3 length is 17 residues. J lost 7 bases, V lost 2 bases, and 12 bases had no gene match. Sequenced material: non-naive T cells sorted from PBMCs, taken 14 to 15 days before vaccination. The V call is TRBV6-1, the J call TRBJ2-1; 9 bases are shared with TRBD2. The TCR sequence derives from a man aged 50-59 years who received an inactivated influenza vaccine. The CDR3 sequence: CASSEFAGGGVANEQFF. CDR3 coding DNA: TGTGCCAGCAGTGAATTCGCGGGAGGGGGGGTGGCGAATGAGCAGTTCTTC.